A selection of T cell receptor beta chains follows, all from one sample in a study of neurological immune-mediated disorders. TCRdb reanalysed the 5' RACE reads using MiXCR and keeps one entry per CDR3 protein. Of about 50,000 distinct CDR3 sequences detected, over 4% appear once; the ten largest clones hold 2.5% to 3.5%. The specimen was PBMCs. These receptors were collected from a man over 45 with multiple sclerosis. The CDR3 runs from the conserved cysteine through the conserved F or W. Each record gives: J gene, clone size, V gene, D gene, CDR3 DNA, CDR3 protein. The D gene is left open where the match is weak. Rows may omit the clone size; those that give it use once, few, many or a size class.

TRBJ2-1 | many | TRBV18 | NA | TGTGCCAGCTCACCACAGGACAATGAGCAGTTCTTC | CASSPQDNEQFF
TRBJ2-1 | many | TRBV3-1 | TRBD2 | TGTGCCAGCAGCCAAAAGACCATCCGGGACTACCTCTACAATGAGCAGTTCTTC | CASSQKTIRDYLYNEQFF
TRBJ2-5 | medium-sized | TRBV3-1 | TRBD2 | TGTGCCAGCAGCCAAGAAGCGGGGGGTACCCAAGAGACCCAGTACTTC | CASSQEAGGTQETQYF
TRBJ1-1 | few | TRBV7-3 | NA | TGTGCCAGCAGCTTAGGGTCACAGATGAACACTGAAGCTTTCTTT | CASSLGSQMNTEAFF
TRBJ2-7 | NA | TRBV7-6 | TRBD1 | TGTGCCAGCAGCTTAGAGTTCACAGGGGGATACGAGCAGTACTTC | CASSLEFTGGYEQYF
TRBJ2-1 | many | TRBV15 | NA | TGTGCCACCAGCAGCGGTCCCTACAATGAGCAGTTCTTC | CATSSGPYNEQFF
TRBJ1-1 | NA | TRBV7-2 | NA | TGTGCCAGCAGCTATGCCGCCGGGGGGGTCACTGAAGCTTTCTTT | CASSYAAGGVTEAFF
TRBJ2-2 | many | TRBV27 | NA | TGTGCCAGCAGTGGCCTCAGGGGGGAGCTGTTTTTT | CASSGLRGELFF
TRBJ2-1 | NA | TRBV12-3/TRBV12-4 | NA | TGTGCCAGCAGTGACCCCGGGGGGCCCCGCACCTACAATGAGCAGTTCTTC | CASSDPGGPRTYNEQFF
TRBJ1-1 | NA | TRBV20-1 | NA | TGCAGTGCTAGGGGGAAGACTGAAGCTTTCTTT | CSARGKTEAFF
TRBJ2-7 | many | TRBV27 | NA | TGTGCCAGCAGCCGGAACCCGGGGACCTCCTACGAGCAGTACTTC | CASSRNPGTSYEQYF
TRBJ1-1 | few | TRBV28 | NA | TGTGCCAGCAGCAATACGGTTGGAACTGAAGCTTTCTTT | CASSNTVGTEAFF
TRBJ2-2 | many | TRBV21-1 | NA | TGTGCCAGCAGCAAAGCAAGGGACAGGGGGCCCGGGGAGCTGTTTTTT | CASSKARDRGPGELFF
TRBJ2-1 | many | TRBV5-1 | NA | TGCGCCAGCAGCCGAGGAGGGATCGACAATGCCAATGAGCAGTTCTTC | CASSRGGIDNANEQFF
TRBJ2-2 | NA | TRBV24-1 | NA | TGTGCCACCAGTGCCATTGGGACCGGGGAGCTGTTTTTT | CATSAIGTGELFF
TRBJ2-5 | many | TRBV20-1 | TRBD2 | TGCAGTGCTAGAGATTCGAGCGGGAGGGCTCAGACCCAGTACTTC | CSARDSSGRAQTQYF
TRBJ2-1 | many | TRBV20-1 | NA | TGCAGTGCTCCGGGCGGCTCAGCGGGCTACAATGAGCAGTTCTTC | CSAPGGSAGYNEQFF
TRBJ2-5 | many | TRBV5-1 | TRBD1 | TGCGCCAGCTCTCGACAAGGGACAGGGGGCGGAGAGACCCAGTACTTC | CASSRQGTGGGETQYF
TRBJ2-3 | many | TRBV11-2 | NA | TGTGCCAGCAGCTTGGATGTACGCACAGATACGCAGTATTTT | CASSLDVRTDTQYF
TRBJ2-1 | many | TRBV6-5 | NA | TGTGCCAGCAGACGGGGGACACCCTCCTACAATGAGCAGTTCTTC | CASRRGTPSYNEQFF